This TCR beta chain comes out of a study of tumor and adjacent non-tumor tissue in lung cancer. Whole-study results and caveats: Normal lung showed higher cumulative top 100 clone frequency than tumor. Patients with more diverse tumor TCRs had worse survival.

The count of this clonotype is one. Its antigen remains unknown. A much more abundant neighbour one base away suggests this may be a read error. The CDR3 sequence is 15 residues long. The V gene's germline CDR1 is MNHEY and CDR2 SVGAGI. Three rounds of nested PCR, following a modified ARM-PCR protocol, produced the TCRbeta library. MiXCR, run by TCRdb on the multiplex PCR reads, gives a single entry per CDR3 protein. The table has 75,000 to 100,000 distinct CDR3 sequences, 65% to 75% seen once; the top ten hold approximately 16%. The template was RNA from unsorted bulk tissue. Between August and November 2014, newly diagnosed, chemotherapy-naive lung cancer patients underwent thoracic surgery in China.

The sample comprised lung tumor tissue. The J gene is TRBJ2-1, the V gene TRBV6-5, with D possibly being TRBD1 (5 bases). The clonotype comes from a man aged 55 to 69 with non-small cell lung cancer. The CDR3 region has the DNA TGTGTCAGCAGTTTCAGGGCTACATCCTACAATGAGCAGTTCTTC. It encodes CVSSFRATSYNEQFF.